A selection of T cell receptor beta chains follows, all from one sample in a study of Ad26.COV2.S vaccination and SARS-CoV-2 variants. Libraries were prepared by immunoSEQ multiplex PCR; TCRdb keeps only in-frame clonotypes and omits some of them. The sample holds around 350,000 clones, roughly 94% seen once. The sample consisted of peripheral blood, taken after recovery from COVID-19. These receptors were collected from a human donor who had recovered from COVID-19. The CDR3 runs from the conserved cysteine through the conserved F or W. Fields, in order: J gene, CDR3 length, D gene, clone size, V gene, CDR3 DNA, CDR3 protein. D genes are given only for firm matches. For some rows the clone size is stated as once, few or many, or as a class when expanded; others skip it.

j_call: TRBJ1-1
cdr3_length: 13
d_call: .
clone_size: .
v_call: TRBV25-1
cdr3_nt: TGTGCCAGCAGTGATGGATTGAACACTGAAGCTTTCTTT
cdr3_aa: CASSDGLNTEAFF

j_call: TRBJ2-7
cdr3_length: 14
d_call: TRBD1
clone_size: .
v_call: TRBV9
cdr3_nt: TGTGCCAGCAGCGCCGGACAGGGGGCAGGGGAGCAGTACTTC
cdr3_aa: CASSAGQGAGEQYF

j_call: TRBJ2-7
cdr3_length: 14
d_call: .
clone_size: .
v_call: TRBV4-1
cdr3_nt: TGCGCCAGCAGCCATCAGGGTAGAAGTTACGAGCAGTACTTC
cdr3_aa: CASSHQGRSYEQYF

j_call: TRBJ1-4
cdr3_length: 12
d_call: .
clone_size: .
v_call: TRBV14
cdr3_nt: TGTGCCAGCAGCCGTGGTAATGAAAAACTGTTTTTT
cdr3_aa: CASSRGNEKLFF

j_call: TRBJ2-3
cdr3_length: 14
d_call: TRBD2
clone_size: .
v_call: TRBV7-3
cdr3_nt: TGTGCCAGCAGTCTGAGCGGGGGGACAGATACGCAGTATTTT
cdr3_aa: CASSLSGGTDTQYF

j_call: TRBJ1-2
cdr3_length: 16
d_call: TRBD1
clone_size: .
v_call: TRBV5-4
cdr3_nt: TGTGCCAGCAGCTTGGGATACAGGGGCTCTAACTATGGCTACACCTTC
cdr3_aa: CASSLGYRGSNYGYTF

j_call: TRBJ1-6
cdr3_length: 15
d_call: .
clone_size: .
v_call: TRBV11-2
cdr3_nt: TGTGCCACCCCCGTCGGGCAGAGTAGAAATTCACCCCTCCACTTT
cdr3_aa: CATPVGQSRNSPLHF

j_call: TRBJ2-3
cdr3_length: 14
d_call: .
clone_size: .
v_call: TRBV9
cdr3_nt: TGTGCCAGCAGCGTAGACTACCCCACAGATACGCAGTATTTT
cdr3_aa: CASSVDYPTDTQYF

j_call: TRBJ2-7
cdr3_length: 15
d_call: TRBD1
clone_size: .
v_call: TRBV4-1
cdr3_nt: TGCGCCAGCAGCCGAGGACAGGACGGGACCTACGAGCAGTACTTC
cdr3_aa: CASSRGQDGTYEQYF

j_call: TRBJ1-3
cdr3_length: 13
d_call: TRBD1
clone_size: few
v_call: TRBV5-4
cdr3_nt: TGTGCCAGCAGTTTGACAGGGTTAGACACCATATATTTT
cdr3_aa: CASSLTGLDTIYF

j_call: TRBJ2-5
cdr3_length: 16
d_call: .
clone_size: .
v_call: TRBV5-6
cdr3_nt: TGTGCCAGCAGCTTGGGGCATGTTAGTCCTCAAGAGACCCAGTACTTC
cdr3_aa: CASSLGHVSPQETQYF

j_call: TRBJ2-7
cdr3_length: 15
d_call: .
clone_size: .
v_call: TRBV5-6
cdr3_nt: TGTGCCAGCAGCTTGGCTGACCGGGGGTACGACGAGCAGTACTTC
cdr3_aa: CASSLADRGYDEQYF

j_call: TRBJ1-5
cdr3_length: 12
d_call: .
clone_size: .
v_call: TRBV5-6
cdr3_nt: TGTGCCAGCAGTACTAGCAATCAGCCCCAGCATTTT
cdr3_aa: CASSTSNQPQHF

j_call: TRBJ1-6
cdr3_length: 18
d_call: .
clone_size: .
v_call: TRBV18
cdr3_nt: TGTGCCAGCTCACCGGTCATGGTGAGGGGGATACAAAATTCACCCCTCCACTTT
cdr3_aa: CASSPVMVRGIQNSPLHF

j_call: TRBJ1-1
cdr3_length: 15
d_call: .
clone_size: .
v_call: TRBV9
cdr3_nt: TGTGCCAGCAGCGCATTGGACCGCAGGAACACTGAAGCTTTCTTT
cdr3_aa: CASSALDRRNTEAFF

j_call: TRBJ2-3
cdr3_length: 16
d_call: TRBD1
clone_size: .
v_call: TRBV25-1
cdr3_nt: TGTGCCAGCAGTGGCCGACAGGGAAAGTTTGCAGATACGCAGTATTTT
cdr3_aa: CASSGRQGKFADTQYF

j_call: TRBJ2-5
cdr3_length: 13
d_call: .
clone_size: .
v_call: TRBV5-4
cdr3_nt: TGTGCCAGCAGTAGACCGCTTCAAGAGACCCAGTACTTC
cdr3_aa: CASSRPLQETQYF

j_call: TRBJ1-2
cdr3_length: 16
d_call: TRBD1
clone_size: .
v_call: TRBV25-1
cdr3_nt: TGTGCCAGCAGTGGGACAGGGTATCGGGGGGTCGGCGGCTACACCTTC
cdr3_aa: CASSGTGYRGVGGYTF

j_call: TRBJ1-1
cdr3_length: 14
d_call: TRBD1
clone_size: .
v_call: TRBV7-2
cdr3_nt: TGTGCCAGCCGCCTGGGACAGATAAACACTGAAGCTTTCTTT
cdr3_aa: CASRLGQINTEAFF

j_call: TRBJ2-5
cdr3_length: 15
d_call: TRBD1
clone_size: once
v_call: TRBV5-1
cdr3_nt: TGCGCCAGCAGCTTGTGGGGGACAGGGGAAGAGACCCAGTACTTC
cdr3_aa: CASSLWGTGEETQYF

j_call: TRBJ2-1
cdr3_length: 13
d_call: .
clone_size: .
v_call: TRBV4-1
cdr3_nt: TGCGCCAGCAGCCAAGATGAGGGAGGTGGGCAGTTCTTC
cdr3_aa: CASSQDEGGGQFF

j_call: TRBJ2-5
cdr3_length: 15
d_call: TRBD1
clone_size: .
v_call: TRBV9
cdr3_nt: TGTGCCAGCAGCCCACCAACAGGGGCTCGGGAGACCCAGTACTTC
cdr3_aa: CASSPPTGARETQYF

j_call: TRBJ2-1
cdr3_length: 10
d_call: .
clone_size: .
v_call: TRBV7-9
cdr3_nt: TGTGCCAGCAGGGGCAATGAGCAGTTCTTC
cdr3_aa: CASRGNEQFF

j_call: TRBJ2-7
cdr3_length: 15
d_call: .
clone_size: .
v_call: TRBV5-3
cdr3_nt: TGTGCCAGAAGCCGGGAGAGACAGGGCAGGAACGAGCAGTACTTC
cdr3_aa: CARSRERQGRNEQYF

j_call: TRBJ1-1
cdr3_length: 13
d_call: TRBD1
clone_size: .
v_call: TRBV12-3/TRBV12-4
cdr3_nt: TGTGCCAGCGAGCAGGGGGTCGGCACTGAAGCTTTCTTT
cdr3_aa: CASEQGVGTEAFF

j_call: TRBJ2-5
cdr3_length: 14
d_call: .
clone_size: once
v_call: TRBV2
cdr3_nt: TGTGCCAGCAGTGCAGGACGGCTCCAAGAGACCCAGTACTTC
cdr3_aa: CASSAGRLQETQYF

j_call: TRBJ1-3
cdr3_length: 17
d_call: .
clone_size: .
v_call: TRBV3-1/TRBV3-2
cdr3_nt: TGTGCCAGCAGCCAAGTCAGAGGGGGAGGCTCTGGAAACACCATATATTTT
cdr3_aa: CASSQVRGGGSGNTIYF

j_call: TRBJ1-2
cdr3_length: 15
d_call: .
clone_size: .
v_call: TRBV5-4
cdr3_nt: TGTGCCAGCAGCCCCCGATCTGGGTCCTTCTATGGCTACACCTTC
cdr3_aa: CASSPRSGSFYGYTF

j_call: TRBJ2-5
cdr3_length: 14
d_call: .
clone_size: .
v_call: TRBV9
cdr3_nt: TGTGCCAGCAGCTACTCACGGTGGGGCCAAGACCAGTACTTC
cdr3_aa: CASSYSRWGQDQYF

j_call: TRBJ2-7
cdr3_length: 14
d_call: TRBD2
clone_size: .
v_call: TRBV6-4
cdr3_nt: TGTGCCAGCAGGACTAGCGGGGGTATCTACGAGCAGTACTTC
cdr3_aa: CASRTSGGIYEQYF

j_call: TRBJ2-3
cdr3_length: 16
d_call: TRBD2
clone_size: once
v_call: TRBV5-6
cdr3_nt: TGTGCCAGCAGCACTCTATCCGGGGGGTACACAGATACGCAGTATTTT
cdr3_aa: CASSTLSGGYTDTQYF

j_call: TRBJ2-7
cdr3_length: 15
d_call: .
clone_size: .
v_call: TRBV3-1/TRBV3-2
cdr3_nt: TGTGCCAGCAGCCATTCTCTCGGCTCCTCCTACGAGCAGTACTTC
cdr3_aa: CASSHSLGSSYEQYF

j_call: TRBJ2-1
cdr3_length: 15
d_call: .
clone_size: .
v_call: TRBV19
cdr3_nt: TGTGCCAGTAGTGCGGGGGCGTCCCCCTACAATGAGCAGTTCTTC
cdr3_aa: CASSAGASPYNEQFF

j_call: TRBJ2-5
cdr3_length: 15
d_call: TRBD1
clone_size: .
v_call: TRBV6-1
cdr3_nt: TGTGCCAGCAGTGAACAGACAGGGATCCAAGAGACCCAGTACTTC
cdr3_aa: CASSEQTGIQETQYF

j_call: TRBJ1-6
cdr3_length: 15
d_call: TRBD1
clone_size: .
v_call: TRBV9
cdr3_nt: TGTGCCAGCAGCGTGAGTGACAGGGCGAATTCACCCCTCCACTTT
cdr3_aa: CASSVSDRANSPLHF

j_call: TRBJ2-4
cdr3_length: 16
d_call: .
clone_size: .
v_call: TRBV19
cdr3_nt: TGTGCCAGTAGTATTCGGGAAGGCCTGGGCAAAAACATTCAGTACTTC
cdr3_aa: CASSIREGLGKNIQYF

j_call: TRBJ1-2
cdr3_length: 14
d_call: .
clone_size: .
v_call: TRBV3-1/TRBV3-2
cdr3_nt: TGTGCCAGCAGCCAAGGGGGTGGTCACTATGGCTACACCTTC
cdr3_aa: CASSQGGGHYGYTF

j_call: TRBJ1-5
cdr3_length: 15
d_call: TRBD1
clone_size: .
v_call: TRBV27
cdr3_nt: TGTGCCAGCAGTTCGGGACAGGGGGCCGGTCAGCCCCAGCATTTT
cdr3_aa: CASSSGQGAGQPQHF

j_call: TRBJ1-2
cdr3_length: 15
d_call: TRBD1
clone_size: .
v_call: TRBV5-4
cdr3_nt: TGTGCCAGCAGCTTCTGGACAGGGGGGTTCTATGGCTACACCTTC
cdr3_aa: CASSFWTGGFYGYTF

j_call: TRBJ2-1
cdr3_length: 15
d_call: TRBD1
clone_size: .
v_call: TRBV15
cdr3_nt: TGTGCCACCAGCAGAGACAGGGGGCGCGCGAATGAGCAGTTCTTC
cdr3_aa: CATSRDRGRANEQFF

j_call: TRBJ1-5
cdr3_length: 14
d_call: .
clone_size: .
v_call: TRBV27
cdr3_nt: TGTGCCAGCAGAGGACAGAACAGGAATCAGCCCCAGCATTTT
cdr3_aa: CASRGQNRNQPQHF

j_call: TRBJ1-2
cdr3_length: 14
d_call: TRBD1
clone_size: .
v_call: TRBV6-2/TRBV6-3
cdr3_nt: TGTGCCAGCAGTATCTACGGGACAGCAGATGGCTACACCTTC
cdr3_aa: CASSIYGTADGYTF

j_call: TRBJ2-2
cdr3_length: 15
d_call: .
clone_size: .
v_call: TRBV5-5
cdr3_nt: TGTGCCAGCAGCTTGGCCCCCGCGAACACCGGGGAGCTGTTTTTT
cdr3_aa: CASSLAPANTGELFF

j_call: TRBJ1-5
cdr3_length: 13
d_call: .
clone_size: .
v_call: TRBV11-2
cdr3_nt: TGTGCCAGCAGCTTAGGAGTTCGACAGCCCCAGCATTTT
cdr3_aa: CASSLGVRQPQHF

j_call: TRBJ1-6
cdr3_length: 13
d_call: .
clone_size: .
v_call: TRBV13
cdr3_nt: TGTGCCAGCAGCCCCCGGGGGAGTTCACCCCTCCACTTT
cdr3_aa: CASSPRGSSPLHF

j_call: TRBJ2-7
cdr3_length: 14
d_call: TRBD2
clone_size: .
v_call: TRBV19
cdr3_nt: TGTGCCAGGGCGACTAGCGGGCGACCCTACGAGCAGTACTTC
cdr3_aa: CARATSGRPYEQYF

j_call: TRBJ1-2
cdr3_length: 15
d_call: .
clone_size: .
v_call: TRBV5-1
cdr3_nt: TGCGCCAGCAGCTTGGAATTTGGGGGTCACTATGGCTACACCTTC
cdr3_aa: CASSLEFGGHYGYTF

j_call: TRBJ2-2
cdr3_length: 20
d_call: TRBD2
clone_size: once
v_call: TRBV15
cdr3_nt: TGTGCCACCAGCAGACCCCCGGGACTAGCGGGGGGGTACGACACCGGGGAGCTGTTTTTT
cdr3_aa: CATSRPPGLAGGYDTGELFF

j_call: TRBJ2-7
cdr3_length: 21
d_call: .
clone_size: .
v_call: TRBV2
cdr3_nt: TGTGCCAGCAGTGAAGCCGCCAAGACTATGATCGACATCCTGGGACCCTACGAGCAGTACTTC
cdr3_aa: CASSEAAKTMIDILGPYEQYF

j_call: TRBJ2-7
cdr3_length: 15
d_call: .
clone_size: .
v_call: TRBV7-2
cdr3_nt: TGTGCCAGCAGTACCGTAGATTCTAGCTCCTACGAGCAGTACTTC
cdr3_aa: CASSTVDSSSYEQYF